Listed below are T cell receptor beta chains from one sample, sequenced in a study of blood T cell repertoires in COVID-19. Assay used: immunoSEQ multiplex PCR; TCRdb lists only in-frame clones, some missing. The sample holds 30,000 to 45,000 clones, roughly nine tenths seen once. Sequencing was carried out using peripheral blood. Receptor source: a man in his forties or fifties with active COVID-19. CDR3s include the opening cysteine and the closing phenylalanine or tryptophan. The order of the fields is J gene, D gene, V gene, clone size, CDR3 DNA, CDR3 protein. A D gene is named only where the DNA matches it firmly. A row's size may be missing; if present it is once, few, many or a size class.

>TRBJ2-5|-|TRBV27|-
TGTGCCAGCAGTCGTCGACTAGCTCCACAGGGAGAGACCCAGTACTTC
CASSRRLAPQGETQYF
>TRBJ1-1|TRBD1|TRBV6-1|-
TGTGCCAGCAGTACTACAGGGGGCGAGACTGAAGCTTTCTTT
CASSTTGGETEAFF
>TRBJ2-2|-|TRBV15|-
TGTGCCACCAGATCCCCCCGGGACTCGAGGAACACCGGGGAGCTGTTTTTT
CATRSPRDSRNTGELFF
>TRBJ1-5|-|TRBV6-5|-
TGTGCCAGCAGTTACTCCCTTGGGGAAGGGGCCCAGCATTTT
CASSYSLGEGAQHF
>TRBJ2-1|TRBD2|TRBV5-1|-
TGCGCCAGCAGCTTGGGACTAGCCAATGAGCAGTTCTTC
CASSLGLANEQFF
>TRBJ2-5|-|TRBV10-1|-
TGCGCCAGCGTTCCAGGGAAAGAGACCCAGTACTTC
CASVPGKETQYF
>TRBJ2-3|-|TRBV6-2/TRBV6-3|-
TGTGCCAGCAGTTACGAACCTGGGAGTACGCAGTATTTT
CASSYEPGSTQYF
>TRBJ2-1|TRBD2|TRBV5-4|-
TGTGCCAGCAGCGCGAGCGGGACCCTTTACAATGAGCAGTTCTTC
CASSASGTLYNEQFF
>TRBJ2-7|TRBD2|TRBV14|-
TGTGCCAGCAGCCGCACTAGCGGGAGGCACTCCTACGAGCAGTACTTC
CASSRTSGRHSYEQYF
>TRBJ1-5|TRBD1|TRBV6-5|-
TGTGCCAGCAAGACAGGGGGCCGAGGTCAGCCCCAGCATTTT
CASKTGGRGQPQHF
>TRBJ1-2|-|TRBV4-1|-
TGCGCCAGCAGCCAAGTGCAGGGCTCCAACTATGGCTACACCTTC
CASSQVQGSNYGYTF
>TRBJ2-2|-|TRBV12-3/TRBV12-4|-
TGTCCTGCCGCGCGGGAGCTGTTTTTT
CPAARELFF
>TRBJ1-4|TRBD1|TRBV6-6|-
TGTGCCAGCACCATTACGGGACAGGGAGGCGAAAAACTGTTTTTT
CASTITGQGGEKLFF
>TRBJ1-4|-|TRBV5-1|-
TGCGCCAGCAAAGAACCAGGGGATGAAAAACTGTTTTTT
CASKEPGDEKLFF
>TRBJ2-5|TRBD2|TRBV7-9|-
TGTGCCAGCAGCCCTAGCGGGGGGGTAAAGACCCAGTACTTC
CASSPSGGVKTQYF
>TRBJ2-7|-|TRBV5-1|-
TGCGCCAGCAGGGACAGTCCCTCGCCCTACGAGCAGTACTTC
CASRDSPSPYEQYF
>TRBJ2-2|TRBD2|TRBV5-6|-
TGTGCCAGCAGCTTGGGTAGCGGGGGGGCCGGAACCGGGGAGCTGTTTTTT
CASSLGSGGAGTGELFF
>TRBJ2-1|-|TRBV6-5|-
TGTGCCAGCACCATACCCCAGACACTCGAGAACGTCTTC
CASTIPQTLENVF
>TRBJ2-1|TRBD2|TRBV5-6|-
TGTGCCAGCAGCCCTAGCGGAATATACAATGAGCAGTTCTTC
CASSPSGIYNEQFF
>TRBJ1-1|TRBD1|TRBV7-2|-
TGTGCCAGCAGCGAACCGGGACAGGGGGGGACTGAAGCTTTCTTT
CASSEPGQGGTEAFF
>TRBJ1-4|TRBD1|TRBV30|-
TGTGCCTGGCTAAGGGGGCCGGAGGAGGAAAAACTGTTTTTT
CAWLRGPEEEKLFF
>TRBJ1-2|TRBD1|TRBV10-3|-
TGTGCCATCGGGGACAGCAACCACTATGGCTACACCTTC
CAIGDSNHYGYTF
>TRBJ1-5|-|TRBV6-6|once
TGTGCCAGCCAAGCGGACAGCAGCAATCAGCCCCAGCATTTT
CASQADSSNQPQHF
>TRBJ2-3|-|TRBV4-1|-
TGCGCCAGCAGCCAAGTTGGCGGGGATACGCAGTATTTT
CASSQVGGDTQYF
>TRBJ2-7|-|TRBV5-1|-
TGCGCCAGCAGCTTGGCAGGAGCGGAGCTATCCTACGAGCAGTACTTC
CASSLAGAELSYEQYF
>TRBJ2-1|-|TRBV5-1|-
TGCGCCAGCAGCCCTTCCGGGGAGCGTGTTGAGCAGTTCTTC
CASSPSGERVEQFF
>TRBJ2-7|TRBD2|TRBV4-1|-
TGCGCCAGCAGCCAAGTACCCATAGCGGGAGGTCCCTGGGAGCAGTACTTC
CASSQVPIAGGPWEQYF
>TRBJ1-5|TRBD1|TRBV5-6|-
TGTGCCAGCAGCTTGAGACAGGGCTATCAGCCCCAGCATTTT
CASSLRQGYQPQHF
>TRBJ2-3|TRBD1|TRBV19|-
TGTGCCAGTAGTATAGCGACAGGGTCAGATACGCAGTATTTT
CASSIATGSDTQYF
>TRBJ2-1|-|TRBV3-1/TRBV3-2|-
TGTGCCAGCAGCGGACAGTTACGGGGGGATGAGCAGTTCTTC
CASSGQLRGDEQFF
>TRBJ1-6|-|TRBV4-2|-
TGTGCCAGCGGCTCCTCCTATAATTCACCCCTCCACTTT
CASGSSYNSPLHF
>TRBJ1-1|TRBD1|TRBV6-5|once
TGTGCCAGCAGTTTGAGACAGGGTATTCCTGAAGCTTTCTTT
CASSLRQGIPEAFF
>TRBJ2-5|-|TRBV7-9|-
TGTGCCAGCCGAAGCGGATGGGAGACCCAGTACTTC
CASRSGWETQYF
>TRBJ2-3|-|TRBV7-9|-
TGTGCCAGCAGCGGCTTCACAGGGGCGGGGAGAACAGATACGCAGTATTTT
CASSGFTGAGRTDTQYF
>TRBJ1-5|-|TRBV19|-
TGTGCCAGTAGTTTGAGAATCACAGGGCGGGTTGATCAGCCCCAGCATTTT
CASSLRITGRVDQPQHF
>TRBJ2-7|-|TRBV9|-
TGTGCCAGCAGCGTATCCGGGTCGCGGTCCTACGAGCAGTACTTC
CASSVSGSRSYEQYF
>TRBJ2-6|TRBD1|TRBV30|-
TGTGCCTGGGAACAGGGGGGGGCCAACGTCCTGACTTTC
CAWEQGGANVLTF
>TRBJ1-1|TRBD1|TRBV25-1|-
TGTGCCAGCAGTCGAAGAAGTGGGACAGGGGGAAGTGGCACTGAAGCTTTCTTT
CASSRRSGTGGSGTEAFF
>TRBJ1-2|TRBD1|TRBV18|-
TGTGCCAGCTCACCGGGACAGGGCGATGGCTACACCTTC
CASSPGQGDGYTF
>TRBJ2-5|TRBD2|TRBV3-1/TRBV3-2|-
TGTGCCAGCAGCCCGACTAGCGGGAGGGAGGAGACCCAGTACTTC
CASSPTSGREETQYF
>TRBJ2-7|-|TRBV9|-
TGTGCCAGCGTTGGAGGGACCTACGAGCAGTACTTC
CASVGGTYEQYF
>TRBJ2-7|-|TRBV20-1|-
TGCAGTGCTAGAGAACAGTTCGAGCAGTACTTC
CSAREQFEQYF
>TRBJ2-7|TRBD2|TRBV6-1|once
TGTGCCAGCAGTGAAGGCCCGGCGGGAGGGATCTACGAGCAGTACTTC
CASSEGPAGGIYEQYF
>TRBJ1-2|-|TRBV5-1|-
TGCGCCAGCAGCTTGGGGCTTACCCTTAACTATGGCTACACCTTC
CASSLGLTLNYGYTF